A single sample gave rise to the 14 T cell receptor beta chains below, sequenced in a study of blood T cell repertoires in COVID-19. Here immunoSEQ multiplex PCR was the method, and the copy in TCRdb shows in-frame clones only, minus some. The table has roughly 270,000 clones, approximately 81% seen once. Source material: PBMCs or T cells enriched from blood (not recorded which). Every receptor here comes from a woman aged 50 to 60 who had recovered from COVID-19.

This rearrangement joins TRBV3-1 (or the pseudogene TRBV3-2) to TRBJ2-7; 10 positions agree with TRBD2. Per germline, CDR1 LGHDT and CDR2 YNNKEL (reference sequence). Trimming removed 0 bases from V and 1 base from J; junction bases left unmatched: 9. CDR3 length: 18 residues. The DNA of the CDR3 is TGTGCCAGCAGCCAAGATTCTAGCGGGGGCCCACCATCCTACGAGCAGTACTTC. The encoded protein is CASSQDSSGGPPSYEQYF.

The chain couples TRBV11-2 to TRBJ1-2; tentative D call: TRBD1 (6 bases). Germline V gene data show CDR1 as SGHAT and CDR2 as FQNNGV. CDR3 length: 15 residues. V was cut by 1 base and J by 5 bases, with 14 bases left in between. Here the CDR3 DNA reads TGTGCCAGCAGCTTAGGGAACAGGGTCGCTTATGGCTACACCTTC. This encodes CASSLGNRVAYGYTF. Combining the CDR3 with reference TRBV11-2 and TRBJ1-2 gives the whole variable domain EAGVAQSPRYKIIEKRQSVAFWCNPISGHATLYWYQQILGQGPKLLIQFQNNGVVDDSQLPKDRFSAERLKGVDSTLKIQPAKLEDSAVYLCASSLGNRVAYGYTFGSGTRLTVV.

The rearrangement links TRBV29-1 to TRBJ2-1, with 13 bases aligning to TRBD2. The CDR3 runs 16 residues. With V trimmed by 7 bases and J by 4 bases, 10 bases remained unmatched. CDR1 and CDR2 from the germline V gene are SQVTM and ANQGSEA. The CDR3 nucleotides read TGCAGCGCCCGGACTAGCGGGGGCTTCGGGTACAATGAGCAGTTCTTC. It is translated as CSARTSGGFGYNEQFF.

The rearrangement uses TRBV15 and TRBJ1-1; D is ambiguous. Trimming took off 5 bases at V and 1 base at J, with 17 bases between the two ends. Germline V gives CDR1 LNHNV, CDR2 YYDKDF (reference sequence). The CDR3 is made up of 16 amino acids. CDR3 sequence: CATSPWSTSGNTEAFF. As DNA, the CDR3 is TGTGCCACCAGCCCTTGGAGTACGAGCGGGAACACTGAAGCTTTCTTT.

The chain uses TRBV15 and TRBJ2-1, with 7 bases matching TRBD2. Germline lookup yields CDR1 LNHNV and CDR2 YYDKDF (reference sequence). Unmatched junction bases numbered 9, after V lost 1 base and J lost 9 bases. The CDR3 is made up of 15 amino acids. The CDR3 is CATSRGLAAVGEQFF. The CDR3 DNA is TGTGCCACCAGCAGAGGGCTAGCGGCCGTCGGTGAGCAGTTCTTC.

The V and J genes are TRBV2 and TRBJ2-4, with 10 bases that match TRBD1. The CDR3 consists of 18 residues. From germline, CDR1 is SNHLY and CDR2 FYNNEI. V lost 7 bases and J lost 3; bases outside the gene matches: 15. The CDR3 loop is CASNPGQGTPRGKNIQYF. The CDR3 nucleotides read TGTGCCAGCAACCCGGGACAGGGGACCCCTCGGGGCAAAAACATTCAGTACTTC.

V and J are TRBV6-5 and TRBJ1-5, with 8 bases aligning to TRBD1. The junction had 3 bases not matched to a gene; V was cut back by 2 bases and J by 3 bases. The germline CDR1 and CDR2 sequences are MNHEY and SVGAGI. This CDR3 is 15 amino acids long. The CDR3 is CASSYAGGPNQPQHF. In DNA form, the CDR3 reads TGTGCCAGCAGTTACGCAGGGGGCCCCAATCAGCCCCAGCATTTT.

This chain uses TRBV5-1 with TRBJ1-3; possible D gene TRBD1, 5 bases. V was clipped by 2 bases and J by 0 bases, with 9 bases between them. CDR1 and CDR2 (germline): SGHRS, YFSETQ. The CDR3 loop spans 15 amino acids. The CDR3 protein is CASSFNGASGNTIYF. Written as DNA, the CDR3 is TGCGCCAGCAGCTTTAATGGGGCCTCTGGAAACACCATATATTTT.

The chain uses TRBV5-1 and TRBJ1-6; TRBD1 matches 7 bases. V dropped 4 bases and J dropped 8; count of bases not matched to a gene: 9. The CDR3 length is 15 residues. Per the germline V gene, CDR1 is SGHRS and CDR2 is YFSETQ. In DNA form, the CDR3 reads TGCGCCAGCAGCCCGAACAGGGGCCATGATTCACCCCTCCACTTT. Its translation: CASSPNRGHDSPLHF.

The rearrangement joins TRBV7-9 to TRBJ1-4, with 7 bases matching TRBD1. The length of the CDR3 is 14 residues. V shed 5 bases, J shed 4 bases, and the junction held 4 bases outside the gene matches. Germline values: CDR1 SEHNR, CDR2 FQNEAQ (reference sequence). CDR3 protein: CASSLQGINEKLFF. The CDR3 coding sequence is TGTGCCAGCAGCCTACAGGGGATTAATGAAAAACTGTTTTTT. Based on the CDR3 plus reference TRBV7-9 and TRBJ1-4, the full variable domain is DTGVSQNPRHKITKRGQNVTFRCDPISEHNRLYWYRQTLGQGPEFLTYFQNEAQLEKSRLLSDRFSAERPKGSFSTLEIQRTEQGDSAMYLCASSLQGINEKLFFGSGTQLSVL.

This clone was seen more than once but under ten times. The chain joins TRBV10-2 to TRBJ2-1, with TRBD2 matching 7 bases. V gave up 5 bases and J gave up 4 bases; unmatched junction bases: 8. Germline lookup yields CDR1 WSHSY and CDR2 SAAADI. This CDR3 is 15 amino acids long. CDR3 sequence: CASSIAGRTYNEQFF. The CDR3 DNA follows: TGCGCCAGCAGTATAGCGGGCAGAACTTACAATGAGCAGTTCTTC.

Here the CDR3 reads CATNSQTTANTEAFF. The CDR3 nucleotides are TGTGCCACGAACTCCCAAACGACAGCAAACACTGAAGCTTTCTTT. The chain uses TRBV5-4 and TRBJ1-1; tentatively, D is TRBD1 (5 bases). The CDR3 totals 15 residues. The germline V gene encodes CDR1 SGHNT and CDR2 YYREEE (reference sequence). V lost 9 bases, J lost 2 bases, and 20 bases lay in between.

The V call is TRBV9, the J call TRBJ1-5; perhaps TRBD1 as D (5 bases). V was trimmed by 3 bases and J by 3 bases, leaving 10 bases between them. From germline, CDR1 is SGDLS and CDR2 YYNGEE. This CDR3 spans 14 amino acids. The CDR3, as DNA: TGTGCCAGCAGCGCCGGGACTTCCAATCAGCCCCAGCATTTT. This encodes CASSAGTSNQPQHF.

The J gene is TRBJ2-3, the V gene TRBV18, with 7 bases fitting TRBD1. From germline, CDR1 is KGHSH and CDR2 LQKENI. CDR3 length equals 17 residues. V shed 3 bases, J shed 5 bases, and the junction held 14 bases outside the gene matches. CDR3 bases: TGTGCCAGCTCACCTAATAGACAGGGAAGGGACAAAGATACGCAGTATTTT. Residues: CASSPNRQGRDKDTQYF.